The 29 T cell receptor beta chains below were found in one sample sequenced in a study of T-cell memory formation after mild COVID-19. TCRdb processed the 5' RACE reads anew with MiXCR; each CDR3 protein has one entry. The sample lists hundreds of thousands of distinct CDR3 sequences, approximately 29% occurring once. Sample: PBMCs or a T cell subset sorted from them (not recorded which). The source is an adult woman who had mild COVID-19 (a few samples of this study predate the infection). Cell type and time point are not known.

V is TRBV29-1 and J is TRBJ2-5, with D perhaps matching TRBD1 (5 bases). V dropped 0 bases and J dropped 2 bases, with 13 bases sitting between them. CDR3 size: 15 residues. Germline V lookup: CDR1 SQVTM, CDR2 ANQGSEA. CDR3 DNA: TGCAGCGTTGAAGATTTCGACAGCGTGCAAGAGACCCAGTACTTC. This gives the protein CSVEDFDSVQETQYF.

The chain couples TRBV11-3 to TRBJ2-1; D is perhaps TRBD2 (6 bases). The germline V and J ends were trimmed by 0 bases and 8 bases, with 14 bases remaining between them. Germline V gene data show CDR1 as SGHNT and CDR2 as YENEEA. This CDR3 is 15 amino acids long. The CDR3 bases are TGTGCCAGCAGCTTAGATCGGGGGATTAGCCATGAGCAGTTCTTC. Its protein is CASSLDRGISHEQFF.

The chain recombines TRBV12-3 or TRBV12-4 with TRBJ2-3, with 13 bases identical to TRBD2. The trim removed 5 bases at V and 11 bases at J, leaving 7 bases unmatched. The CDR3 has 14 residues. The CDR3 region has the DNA TGTGCCAGCAGTCGGACTAGCGGGGGACCGGTGCAGTATTTT. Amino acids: CASSRTSGGPVQYF.

CDR3 amino acids: CAISESTNEQFF. In DNA, the CDR3 is TGTGCCATCAGTGAGTCGACAAATGAGCAGTTCTTC. V gene TRBV10-3 combines with J gene TRBJ2-1, with unresolved D. CDR1 is ENHRY and CDR2 is SYGVKD in the germline V gene. Trimming left V 0 bases short and J 7 bases short, with 4 bases between. This CDR3 is built from 12 residues.

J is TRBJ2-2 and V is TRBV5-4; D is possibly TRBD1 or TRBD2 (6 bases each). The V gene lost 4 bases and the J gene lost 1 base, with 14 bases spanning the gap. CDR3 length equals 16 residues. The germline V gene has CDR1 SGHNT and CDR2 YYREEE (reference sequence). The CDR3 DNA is TGTGCCAGCAGCCGACTCCGGGGGCTGAACACCGGGGAGCTGTTTTTT. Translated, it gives CASSRLRGLNTGELFF.

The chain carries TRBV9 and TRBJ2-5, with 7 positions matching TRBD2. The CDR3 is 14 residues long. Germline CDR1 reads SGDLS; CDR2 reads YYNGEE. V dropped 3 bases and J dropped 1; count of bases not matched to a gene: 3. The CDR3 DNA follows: TGTGCCAGCAGCGCAGGACTAGTCCAAGAGACCCAGTACTTC. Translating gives CASSAGLVQETQYF.

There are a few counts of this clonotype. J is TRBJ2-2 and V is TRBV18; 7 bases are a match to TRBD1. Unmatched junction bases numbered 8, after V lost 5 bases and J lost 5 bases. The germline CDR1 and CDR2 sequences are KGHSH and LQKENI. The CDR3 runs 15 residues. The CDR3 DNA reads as TGTGCCAGCTCAGAAGGACAGGCTACAACCGGGGAGCTGTTTTTT. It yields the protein CASSEGQATTGELFF. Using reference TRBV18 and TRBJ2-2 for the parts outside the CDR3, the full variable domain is NAGVMQNPRHLVRRRGQEARLRCSPMKGHSHVYWYRQLPEEGLKFMVYLQKENIIDESGMPKERFSAEFPKEGPSILRIQQVVRGDSAAYFCASSEGQATTGELFFGEGSRLTVL.

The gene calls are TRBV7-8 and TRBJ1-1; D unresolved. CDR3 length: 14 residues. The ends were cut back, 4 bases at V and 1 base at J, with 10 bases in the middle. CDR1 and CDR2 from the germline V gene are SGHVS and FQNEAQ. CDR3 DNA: TGTGCCAGCAGCTCTGGTGGATGGAACACTGAAGCTTTCTTT. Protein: CASSSGGWNTEAFF.

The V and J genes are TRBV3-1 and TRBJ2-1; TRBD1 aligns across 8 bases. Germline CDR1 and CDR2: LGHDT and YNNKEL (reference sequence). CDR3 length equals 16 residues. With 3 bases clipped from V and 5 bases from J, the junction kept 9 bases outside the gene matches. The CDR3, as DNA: TGTGCCAGCAGCCAGACCGGGACAGGACGCCACAATGAGCAGTTCTTC. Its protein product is CASSQTGTGRHNEQFF.

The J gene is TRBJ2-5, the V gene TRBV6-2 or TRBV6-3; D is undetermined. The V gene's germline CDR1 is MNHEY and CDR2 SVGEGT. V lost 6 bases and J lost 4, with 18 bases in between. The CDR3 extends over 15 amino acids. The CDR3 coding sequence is TGTGCCAGCAGACTCGGTGGGCCGGTGGGAGAGACCCAGTACTTC. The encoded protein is CASRLGGPVGETQYF.

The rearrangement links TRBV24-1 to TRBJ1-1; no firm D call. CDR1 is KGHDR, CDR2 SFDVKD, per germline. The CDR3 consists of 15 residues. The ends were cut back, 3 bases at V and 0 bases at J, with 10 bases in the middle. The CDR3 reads CATSDGGNLNTEAFF. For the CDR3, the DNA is TGTGCCACCAGTGATGGAGGGAACCTGAACACTGAAGCTTTCTTT.

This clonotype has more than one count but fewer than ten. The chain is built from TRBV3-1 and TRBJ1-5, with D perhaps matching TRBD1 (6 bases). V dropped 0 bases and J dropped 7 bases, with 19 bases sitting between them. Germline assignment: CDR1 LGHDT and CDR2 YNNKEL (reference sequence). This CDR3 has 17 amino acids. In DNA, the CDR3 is TGTGCCAGCAGCCAAGATCCGAGCGGGGGCGCGGGGCAGCCCCAGCATTTT. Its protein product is CASSQDPSGGAGQPQHF.

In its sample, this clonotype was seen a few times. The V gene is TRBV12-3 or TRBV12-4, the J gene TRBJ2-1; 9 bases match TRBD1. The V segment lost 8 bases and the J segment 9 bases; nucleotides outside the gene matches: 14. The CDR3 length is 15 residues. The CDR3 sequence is CASHFPGQGEVEQFF. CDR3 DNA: TGTGCCAGCCATTTCCCGGGACAGGGAGAGGTTGAGCAGTTCTTC.

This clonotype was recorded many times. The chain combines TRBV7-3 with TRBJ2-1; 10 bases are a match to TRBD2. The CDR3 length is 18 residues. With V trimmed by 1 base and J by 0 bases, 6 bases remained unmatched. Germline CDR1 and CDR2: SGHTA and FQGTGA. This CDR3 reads CASSLSVAGGSSYNEQFF. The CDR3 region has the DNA TGTGCCAGCAGCTTAAGCGTAGCGGGGGGTTCCTCCTACAATGAGCAGTTCTTC.

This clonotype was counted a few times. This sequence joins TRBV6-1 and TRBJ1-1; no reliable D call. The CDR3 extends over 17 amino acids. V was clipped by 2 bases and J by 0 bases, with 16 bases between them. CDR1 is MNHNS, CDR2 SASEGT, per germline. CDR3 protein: CASSELAWRNLNTEAFF. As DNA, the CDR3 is TGTGCCAGCAGTGAACTGGCCTGGCGGAATTTGAACACTGAAGCTTTCTTT.

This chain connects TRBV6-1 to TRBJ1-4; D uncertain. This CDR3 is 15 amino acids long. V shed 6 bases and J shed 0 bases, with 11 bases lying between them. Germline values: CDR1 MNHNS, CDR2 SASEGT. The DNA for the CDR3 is TGTGCCAGCAGGGGAAACCTTGCAACTAATGAAAAACTGTTTTTT. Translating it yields CASRGNLATNEKLFF.

Here the CDR3 reads CSVRTGVNTEAFF. The CDR3 DNA is TGCAGCGTCCGGACAGGGGTGAACACTGAAGCTTTCTTT. The chain recombines TRBV29-1 with TRBJ1-1; 9 nucleotides align to TRBD1. The CDR3 is made up of 13 amino acids. Germline-derived CDR1 and CDR2 are SQVTM and ANQGSEA. The V and J ends lost 6 bases and 0 bases, in that order; junction bases with no gene match: 2.

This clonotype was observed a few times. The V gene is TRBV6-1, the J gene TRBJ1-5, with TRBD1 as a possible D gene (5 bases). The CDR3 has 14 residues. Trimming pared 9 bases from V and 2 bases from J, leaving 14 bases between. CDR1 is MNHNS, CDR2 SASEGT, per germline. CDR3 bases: TGTGCCAGTCAGGCTCTGGGGGGCAATCAGCCCCAGCATTTT. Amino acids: CASQALGGNQPQHF.

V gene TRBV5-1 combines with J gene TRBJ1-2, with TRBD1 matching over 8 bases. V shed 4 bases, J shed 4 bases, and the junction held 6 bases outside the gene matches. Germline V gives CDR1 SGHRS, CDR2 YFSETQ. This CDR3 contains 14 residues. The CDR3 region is CASSMDRDVYGYTF. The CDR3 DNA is TGCGCCAGCAGCATGGACAGGGACGTCTATGGCTACACCTTC. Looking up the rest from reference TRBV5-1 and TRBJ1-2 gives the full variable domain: KAGVTQTPRYLIKTRGQQVTLSCSPISGHRSVSWYQQTPGQGLQFLFEYFSETQRNKGNFPGRFSGRQFSNSRSEMNVSTLELGDSALYLCASSMDRDVYGYTFGSGTRLTVV.

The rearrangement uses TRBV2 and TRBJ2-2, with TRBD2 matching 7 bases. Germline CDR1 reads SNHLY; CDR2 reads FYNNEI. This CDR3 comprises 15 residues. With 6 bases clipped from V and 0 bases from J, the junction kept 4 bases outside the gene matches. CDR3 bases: TGTGCCAGCAGCGGGACTACCCCGAACACCGGGGAGCTGTTTTTT. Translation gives CASSGTTPNTGELFF.

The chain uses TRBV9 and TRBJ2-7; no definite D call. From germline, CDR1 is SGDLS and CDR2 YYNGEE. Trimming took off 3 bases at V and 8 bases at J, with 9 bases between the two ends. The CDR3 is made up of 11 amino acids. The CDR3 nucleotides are TGTGCCAGCAGCGCAGGATTTCAGCAGTACTTC. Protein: CASSAGFQQYF.

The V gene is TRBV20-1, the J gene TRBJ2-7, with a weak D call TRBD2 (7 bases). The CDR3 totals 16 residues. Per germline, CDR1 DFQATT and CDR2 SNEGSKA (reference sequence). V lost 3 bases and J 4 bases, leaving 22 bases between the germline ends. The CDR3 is CSARGGPSGDLYEQYF. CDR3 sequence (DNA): TGCAGTGCTAGGGGGGGGCCTAGCGGAGATTTATACGAGCAGTACTTC.

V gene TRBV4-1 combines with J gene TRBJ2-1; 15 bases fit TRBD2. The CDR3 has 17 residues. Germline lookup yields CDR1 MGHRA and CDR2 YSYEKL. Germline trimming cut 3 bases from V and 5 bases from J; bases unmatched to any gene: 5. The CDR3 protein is CASSHTRTSGGDNEQFF. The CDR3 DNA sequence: TGCGCCAGCAGCCACACGCGGACTAGCGGGGGGGACAATGAGCAGTTCTTC.

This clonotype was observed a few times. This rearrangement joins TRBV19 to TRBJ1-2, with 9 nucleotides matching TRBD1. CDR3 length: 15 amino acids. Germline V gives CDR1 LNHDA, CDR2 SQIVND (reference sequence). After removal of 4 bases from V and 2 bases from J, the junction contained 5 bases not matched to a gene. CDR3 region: CASSTGTGLNYGYTF. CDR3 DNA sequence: TGTGCCAGTAGTACCGGGACAGGGCTGAACTATGGCTACACCTTC. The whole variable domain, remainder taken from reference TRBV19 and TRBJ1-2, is DGGITQSPKYLFRKEGQNVTLSCEQNLNHDAMYWYRQDPGQGLRLIYYSQIVNDFQKGDIAEGYSVSREKKESFPLTVTSAQKNPTAFYLCASSTGTGLNYGYTFGSGTRLTVV.

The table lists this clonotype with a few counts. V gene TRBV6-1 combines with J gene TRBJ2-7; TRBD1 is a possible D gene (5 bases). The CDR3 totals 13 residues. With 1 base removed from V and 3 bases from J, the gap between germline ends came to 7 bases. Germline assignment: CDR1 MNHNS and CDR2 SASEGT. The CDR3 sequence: CASSEGQYYEQYF. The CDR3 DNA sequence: TGTGCCAGCAGTGAAGGACAGTACTACGAGCAGTACTTC.

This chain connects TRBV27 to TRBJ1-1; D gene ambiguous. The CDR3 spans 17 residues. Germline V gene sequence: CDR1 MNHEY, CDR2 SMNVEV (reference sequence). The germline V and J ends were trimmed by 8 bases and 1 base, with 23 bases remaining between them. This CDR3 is CASASWRFGGRNTEAFF. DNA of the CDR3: TGTGCCAGCGCATCTTGGAGGTTCGGTGGTCGGAACACTGAAGCTTTCTTT.

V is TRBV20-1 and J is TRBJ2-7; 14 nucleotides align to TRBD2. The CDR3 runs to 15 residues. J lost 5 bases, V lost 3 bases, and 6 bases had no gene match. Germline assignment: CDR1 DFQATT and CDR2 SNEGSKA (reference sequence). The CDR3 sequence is CSASVGTSGSHEQYF. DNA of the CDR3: TGCAGTGCTAGTGTCGGGACTAGCGGGAGTCACGAGCAGTACTTC.

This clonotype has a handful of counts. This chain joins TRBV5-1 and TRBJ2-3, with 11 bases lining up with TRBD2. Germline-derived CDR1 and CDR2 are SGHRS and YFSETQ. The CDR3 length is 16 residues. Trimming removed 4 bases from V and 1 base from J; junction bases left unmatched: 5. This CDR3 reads CASSEGLAERTDTQYF. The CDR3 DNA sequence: TGCGCCAGCAGCGAGGGACTAGCGGAACGCACAGATACGCAGTATTTT.

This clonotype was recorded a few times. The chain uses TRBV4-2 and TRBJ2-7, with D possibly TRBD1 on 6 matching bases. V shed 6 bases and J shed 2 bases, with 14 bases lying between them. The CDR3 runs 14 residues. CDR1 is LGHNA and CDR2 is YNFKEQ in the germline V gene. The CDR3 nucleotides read TGTGCCAGCAGTCGTACGGACAGTACCTACGAGCAGTACTTC. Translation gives CASSRTDSTYEQYF.